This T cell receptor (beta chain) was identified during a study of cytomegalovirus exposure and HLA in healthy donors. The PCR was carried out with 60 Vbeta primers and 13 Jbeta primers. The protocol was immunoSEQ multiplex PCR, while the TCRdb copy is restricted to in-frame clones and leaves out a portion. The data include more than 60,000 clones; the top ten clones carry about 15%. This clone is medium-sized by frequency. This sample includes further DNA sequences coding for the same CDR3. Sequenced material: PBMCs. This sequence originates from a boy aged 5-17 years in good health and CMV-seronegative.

Written as DNA, the CDR3 is TGTGCCAGCACCCTATCTAGGGGGCGAGGCTATGGCTACACCTTC. Protein: CASTLSRGRGYGYTF. The chain joins TRBV21-1 to TRBJ1-2; the table's D call, TRBD1, was not checked against the DNA. TRBV21-1 is given as a pseudogene. CDR3 length equals 15 residues.